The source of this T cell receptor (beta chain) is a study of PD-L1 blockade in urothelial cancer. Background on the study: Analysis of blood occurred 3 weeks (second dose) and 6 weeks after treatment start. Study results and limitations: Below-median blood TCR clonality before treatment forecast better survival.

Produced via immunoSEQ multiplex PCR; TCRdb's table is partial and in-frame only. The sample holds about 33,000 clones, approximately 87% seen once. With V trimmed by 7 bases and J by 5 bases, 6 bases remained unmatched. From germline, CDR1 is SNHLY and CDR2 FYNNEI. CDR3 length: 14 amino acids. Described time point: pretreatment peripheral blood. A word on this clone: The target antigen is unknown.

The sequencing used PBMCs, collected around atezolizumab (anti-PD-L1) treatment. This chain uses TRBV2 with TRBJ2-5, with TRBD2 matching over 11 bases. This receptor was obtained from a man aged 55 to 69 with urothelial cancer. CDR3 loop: CASTFSGRDETQYF. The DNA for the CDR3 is TGTGCCAGCACGTTTAGCGGGAGGGATGAGACCCAGTACTTC.